This TCR beta chain was recorded in a study of blood T cell repertoires in COVID-19. On the study more broadly: T cells, B-cell-depleted T cells, or PBMCs supplied cDNA or gDNA.

TCRdb keeps only in-frame clones here, not all; method: immunoSEQ multiplex PCR. Of 450,000 to 500,000 clones in the sample, 80% to 90% were seen once. After removal of 4 bases from V and 6 bases from J, the junction contained 10 bases not matched to a gene. The CDR3 runs 16 residues. The V gene's germline CDR1 is SGHRS and CDR2 YFSETQ. Participants came from fewer than 25 US areas, aged roughly 18 to 100 years. Cohorts were assigned according to the clinical history that participants reported. This chain links TRBV5-1 with TRBJ2-2; 9 nucleotides align to TRBD1. The sequence was collected from a woman aged 55-70 years who had recovered from COVID-19. Sequencing was carried out using PBMCs or T cells enriched from blood (not recorded which). Written as DNA, the CDR3 is TGCGCCAGCAGCGCGGACCAACAGGGGGCGCCCGGGGAGCTGTTTTTT. This encodes CASSADQQGAPGELFF.